The clone carrying this TCR beta chain was seen a single time. These data are taken from a study of blood T cell repertoires in COVID-19. Study details: Samples came from the United States, Italy and Spain, spanning acute and convalescent COVID-19. In each case, the material was cDNA or gDNA derived from T cells, B-cell-depleted T cells, or PBMCs.

The table came from immunoSEQ multiplex PCR; TCRdb's copy has only in-frame clones and leaves some out. The sample yields approximately 240,000 clones, 70% to 85% seen once. The TCR comes from an elderly woman with active or convalescent COVID-19. The source material was peripheral blood.

The CDR3 DNA reads as TGTGCCATCAGTGAGAGGACAGTTGGGTCACCCCTCCACTTT. Protein sequence: CAISERTVGSPLHF. The chain employs TRBV10-3 and TRBJ1-6; maybe TRBD1 (6 bases). Deletions cut 2 bases from V and 10 bases from J, with 12 bases between. The CDR3 extends over 14 amino acids. The V gene's germline CDR1 is ENHRY and CDR2 SYGVKD.